Shown below are 9 T cell receptor beta chains from a single sample sequenced in a study of cytomegalovirus exposure and HLA in healthy donors. Generated by immunoSEQ multiplex PCR, the TCRdb table keeps only in-frame clones and is missing some. The sample lists about 270,000 clones, approximately 86% occurring once. The sample taken for sequencing was PBMCs. These receptors were taken from a young woman in good health and CMV-seronegative.

This chain uses TRBV18 with TRBJ2-7, with 7 bases matching TRBD1. V was clipped by 3 bases and J by 2 bases; unmatched bases: 7. CDR1 is KGHSH and CDR2 is LQKENI in the germline V gene. The CDR3 sequence is 15 residues long. The CDR3 loop reads CASSPERQGTYEQYF. CDR3 DNA: TGTGCCAGCTCACCCGAGCGACAGGGAACCTACGAGCAGTACTTC.

This clone has just one count. J is TRBJ1-2 and V is TRBV29-1, with D tentatively TRBD1 (5 bases). Trimming removed 6 bases from V and 2 bases from J, with 13 bases in between. The CDR3 extends over 13 amino acids. Germline V lookup: CDR1 SQVTM, CDR2 ANQGSEA. CDR3 nucleotide sequence: TGCAGCGTAAGAACAGGCCCCAACTATGGCTACACCTTC. It encodes CSVRTGPNYGYTF.

This clone showed up just a few times. The rearrangement uses TRBV7-9 and TRBJ1-3; 7 bases are shared with TRBD1. Germline lookup yields CDR1 SEHNR and CDR2 FQNEAQ (reference sequence). The CDR3 is 14 amino acids. V shed 8 bases, J shed 2 bases, and the junction held 6 bases outside the gene matches. The CDR3 sequence: CASGAGQAGNTIYF. DNA of the CDR3: TGTGCCAGCGGAGCCGGACAGGCTGGAAACACCATATATTTT.

The rearrangement joins TRBV7-3 to TRBJ1-2; 9 bases align to TRBD1. This CDR3 is built from 15 residues. The V gene end was trimmed by 5 bases and the J gene end by 8 bases; junction bases not matched to a gene: 12. In germline, CDR1 is SGHTA, CDR2 FQGTGA. The CDR3 sequence: CASSPRDRVFYGYTF. Written as DNA, the CDR3 is TGTGCCAGCAGCCCCCGGGACAGGGTATTTTACGGCTACACCTTC.

The count of this clone is one. V is TRBV30 and J is TRBJ1-3; D unclear. Germline values: CDR1 GTSNPN, CDR2 SVGIG (reference sequence). The ends were cut back, 4 bases at V and 0 bases at J, with 4 bases in the middle. The CDR3 is 12 amino acids. The CDR3 loop reads CAWKASGNTIYF. The CDR3 bases are TGTGCCTGGAAAGCCTCTGGAAACACCATATATTTT.

The rearrangement joins TRBV4-1 to TRBJ1-3; a weak D match, TRBD1 (6 bases). The CDR3 contains 14 residues. The germline V and J ends were trimmed by 5 bases and 4 bases, with 12 bases remaining between them. Looked up from germline, CDR1 is MGHRA and CDR2 is YSYEKL. The CDR3 nucleotides read TGCGCCAGCAGCGCACAGGGTTCCGGAAACACCATATATTTT. This codes for CASSAQGSGNTIYF.

V usage is TRBV7-8 and J usage is TRBJ2-7; 10 bases fit TRBD1. V shed 1 base and J 4 bases; nucleotides not matched to a gene: 10. The CDR3 is 17 residues long. Germline V gene sequence: CDR1 SGHVS, CDR2 FQNEAQ. In nucleotides, the CDR3 is TGTGCCAGCAGCTTAGAGACAGGGGGCGGTTCGGGGTACGAGCAGTACTTC. Protein product: CASSLETGGGSGYEQYF.

V usage is TRBV10-3 and J usage is TRBJ1-5; 12 bases line up with TRBD1. The CDR3 covers 17 residues. Per germline, CDR1 ENHRY and CDR2 SYGVKD. After removal of 8 bases from V and 2 bases from J, the junction contained 10 bases not matched to a gene. The CDR3 protein is CAIATGQGAGGNQPQHF. Here the CDR3 DNA reads TGTGCCATCGCTACGGGACAGGGGGCCGGAGGCAATCAGCCCCAGCATTTT.

This chain uses TRBV7-6 with TRBJ2-3; a possible D gene is TRBD2 (6 bases). Trimming left V 1 base short and J 10 bases short, with 15 bases between. The CDR3 is 14 amino acids. Germline V lookup: CDR1 SGHVS, CDR2 FNYEAQ. Here the CDR3 DNA reads TGTGCCAGCAGCTTAGTAGTGCTGGGGGAGGCGCAGTATTTT. Its protein product is CASSLVVLGEAQYF.